This TCR beta chain was documented in a study of identical twins. The study's findings and limits: The degree of excess twin sharing was weaker in beta out-of-frame sequences. Within cord blood, abundant beta clonotypes carried fewer insertions, but memory repertoires showed no such trend. Because invariant MAIT and iNKT cells could be present, zero-insertion analyses could be partly confounded.

Germline values: CDR1 SQVTM, CDR2 ANQGSEA. The V end lost 7 bases, the J end lost 4 bases, and 13 bases lay between the germline ends. The CDR3 is 12 amino acids. With regard to this clonotype: Its specificity is unknown.

Each cDNA held unique molecular identifiers, and template switching gave it a universal primer site. TCRdb fed the 5' RACE reads into MiXCR, producing one record per CDR3 protein. The data show roughly 700,000 distinct CDR3 sequences, 8.6% seen once. These data also featured in a second study, about yellow fever vaccine responses in identical twins.

Sequenced input: PBMCs. This clonotype was obtained from a woman aged 18-30 years in good health. The gene calls are TRBV29-1 and TRBJ1-1, with D unclear. The CDR3 region has the DNA TGCAGCGCACTCGACCTCAGCACTGAAGCTTTCTTT. As protein: CSALDLSTEAFF.